The clone carrying this T cell receptor (beta chain) has just a few counts. V trimming: 0 bases; J trimming: 0 bases; junction bases outside the gene matches: 5. CDR1 is SGHDT and CDR2 is YYEEEE in the germline V gene. CDR3 length equals 17 residues. These data belong to a study of cytomegalovirus exposure and HLA in healthy donors. Using immunoSEQ multiplex PCR, the repertoire was profiled, and TCRdb retains in-frame clones only, with some absent. The sample contains about 82,000 clones, 85% to 95% of which appear only once. The sequence came from a woman aged 18-29 years in good health and CMV-seronegative. The chain has TRBV5-6 and TRBJ1-2, with 10 positions matching TRBD1. Source material: PBMCs. CDR3 sequence reads: CASSLVGTGDPNYGYTF. In DNA, the CDR3 is TGTGCCAGCAGCTTGGTAGGGACAGGGGATCCTAACTATGGCTACACCTTC.